Described below is a single T cell receptor beta chain sequence and its context. This sample was taken from a study of ipilimumab plus nivolumab after autologous stem cell transplantation. Study at large: Myeloma cases were transplant-naive high-risk or relapsed within 3 years post first autologous transplant.

Sequenced by immunoSEQ multiplex PCR; TCRdb stores in-frame clones only, minus some. The table has over 35,000 clones, over 90% seen once. V lost 4 bases and J 1 base, leaving 16 bases between the germline ends. Germline V lookup: CDR1 SGHTA, CDR2 FQGNSA. The CDR3 has 16 residues. V is TRBV7-2 and J is TRBJ1-1; D gene ambiguous. Sequenced material: PBMCs, taken in a trial of ipilimumab plus nivolumab as post-transplant consolidation. The TCR originated in a male donor with multiple myeloma. The CDR3 DNA sequence: TGTGCCAGCAGCTCCATTCTAGGGCGGTGGAACACTGAAGCTTTCTTT. It specifies CASSSILGRWNTEAFF.